The T cell receptor beta chain under discussion was sequenced for a study of blood T cell repertoires in COVID-19. Study-wide background: Sample material is recorded as cDNA or gDNA derived from T cells, B-cell-depleted T cells, or PBMCs.

As processed by the authors: For nucleated cells, counts were estimated from reference gene primer amplification. TCRdb's table, derived via immunoSEQ multiplex PCR, lists solely in-frame clones and lacks some. V and J calls and clone size follow that table, whereas D and trimming were derived from the DNA. Among 95,000 to 150,000 clones listed, 85% to 90% were seen once. The sequence was obtained from a woman aged 50 to 60 with active or convalescent COVID-19. The sample comprised peripheral blood.

The CDR3 sequence is CASSAGGGYNEQFF. The CDR3 nucleotides read TGTGCCAGCAGTGCGGGGGGCGGCTACAATGAGCAGTTCTTC. The chain uses TRBV6-4 and TRBJ2-1; tentatively, D is TRBD2 (7 bases). In germline, CDR1 is MRHNA, CDR2 SNTAGT. V was pared by 4 bases and J by 3 bases, with 10 bases between. The CDR3 is 14 amino acids.